The clone carrying this T cell receptor beta chain was counted at least ten times. What it binds is not known. The data are from a study of blood T cells in healthy people across ages. Study outcomes and limitations: While age rose, TCR beta diversity per million T cells dropped in a roughly linear way.

The J segment lost 7 bases and the V segment lost 5 bases, leaving 8 bases of the junction unmatched. From germline, CDR1 is SSHAT and CDR2 FNYEAQ (reference sequence). This CDR3 has 14 residues. The authors ran a second PCR of about 7 to 12 cycles using a sample-barcoded 5' primer and a J-beta primer mix. All cDNA molecules were each tagged by a template-switch adaptor with 12 random nucleotides. TCRdb re-called the 5' RACE reads through MiXCR, storing one row per CDR3 protein. The sample lists some 710,000 distinct CDR3 sequences, approximately 21% occurring once. This receptor was obtained from a man between 65 and 85 years old in good health. The J gene is TRBJ2-1, the V gene TRBV7-7, with 7 positions matching TRBD1. The specimen was blood. The DNA of the CDR3 is TGTGCCAGCAGCCCACTTACGACAGGGAATGAGCAGTTCTTC. Its protein product is CASSPLTTGNEQFF.